The 27 T cell receptor beta chains below all came from one sample that was sequenced in a study of post-analysis software for immune sequencing data. Tagging with unique molecular identifiers was a feature of the TCR beta cDNA libraries. One entry per CDR3 protein results from TCRdb running MiXCR on the PCR reads. The sample has roughly 540,000 distinct CDR3 sequences; about a third are singletons. General study results and limits: Higher frequency in patients than in controls was seen for roughly five TRBV segments, with TRBV5-6, TRBV5-1 and TRBV20-1 among them.

These receptors have no identified antigens. Input material: blood. The receptor source for this set is a girl aged 2-17 years with multiple sclerosis.

This clonotype was seen only a few times. The V gene is TRBV29-1, the J gene TRBJ2-7; unclear D gene. CDR1 is SQVTM and CDR2 is ANQGSEA in the germline V gene. Trimming pared 4 bases from V and 5 bases from J, leaving 9 bases between. The CDR3 contains 11 residues. Written as DNA, the CDR3 is TGCAGCGTTGTTAAGGAAAACGAGCAGTACTTC. Its protein product is CSVVKENEQYF.

Only a few counts were recorded for this clonotype. The J gene is TRBJ2-5, the V gene TRBV5-1, with a weak D call TRBD2 (5 bases). The V gene lost 4 bases and the J gene lost 5 bases, with 24 bases spanning the gap. Germline V gives CDR1 SGHRS, CDR2 YFSETQ. The CDR3 is made up of 17 amino acids. DNA for the CDR3: TGCGCCAGCAGCCCGGGAAGCCTCCCCTCTCCCGGGGAGACCCAGTACTTC. As protein: CASSPGSLPSPGETQYF.

On this clonotype itself: One junction end disagrees with the germline gene, perhaps due to a read error. The J gene is TRBJ2-1, the V gene TRBV11-2, with TRBD2 matching over 11 bases. Germline V gene data show CDR1 as SGHAT and CDR2 as FQNNGV. This CDR3 comprises 16 residues. The DNA for the CDR3 is TGTGCCGGCAGCGTAGGACTAGCGGGCGCTTGCAATGAGCAGTTCTTC. This encodes CAGSVGLAGACNEQFF.

Only one count was recorded for this clonotype. The chain has TRBV6-5 and TRBJ1-1, with D perhaps matching TRBD1 (6 bases). V lost 2 bases, J lost 10 bases, and 14 bases lay in between. The germline V gene has CDR1 MNHEY and CDR2 SVGAGI. The CDR3 is 13 amino acids. For the CDR3, the DNA is TGTGCCAGCAGTTACCCCACAGGGCGTGGAGCTTTCTTT. Protein sequence: CASSYPTGRGAFF.

The chain uses TRBV5-1 and TRBJ2-6; TRBD2 agrees at 8 bases. With 7 bases clipped from V and 6 bases from J, the junction kept 18 bases outside the gene matches. The CDR3 extends over 18 amino acids. The germline gives CDR1 SGHRS, CDR2 YFSETQ. The CDR3 spells CASYGGLGPMSSANVLTF. CDR3 coding DNA: TGCGCCAGCTACGGGGGACTAGGCCCCATGTCCTCGGCCAACGTCCTGACTTTC.

This clonotype has just a few counts. J is TRBJ1-1 and V is TRBV25-1; D remains ambiguous. Germline V gives CDR1 MGHDK, CDR2 SYGVNS. V was trimmed by 7 bases and J by 0 bases, leaving 9 bases between them. This CDR3 is built from 13 residues. The CDR3 DNA sequence: TGTGCCAGCACTCGGACGGTGAACACTGAAGCTTTCTTT. Amino acid sequence: CASTRTVNTEAFF.

The V gene is TRBV29-1, the J gene TRBJ1-2; D remains ambiguous. Trimming removed 0 bases from V and 2 bases from J, with 19 bases in between. The CDR3 has 17 amino acids. Germline CDR1 SQVTM, CDR2 ANQGSEA. CDR3 residues: CSVEDSPEGLYNYGYTF. As DNA, the CDR3 is TGCAGCGTTGAAGACTCCCCCGAAGGGTTGTACAACTATGGCTACACCTTC.

The chain joins TRBV12-5 to TRBJ1-2, with D possibly being TRBD1 (6 bases). With 9 bases removed from V and 12 bases from J, the gap between germline ends came to 14 bases. Germline V gene sequence: CDR1 LGHNT, CDR2 FRNRAP. This CDR3 comprises 10 residues. This CDR3 reads CARKNRVHTF. CDR3 in DNA: TGTGCTAGGAAAAACAGGGTGCACACCTTC.

A word on this clonotype: One base away lies a much larger clone, so this may be a sequencing read error. The chain recombines TRBV5-1 with TRBJ2-7; tentatively, D is TRBD2 (7 bases). The germline CDR1 and CDR2 sequences are SGHRS and YFSETQ. This CDR3 is built from 13 residues. For the CDR3, the DNA is TGCGCCTGCAGCCGCGGGGGCGAGTACGAGCAGTACTTC. This codes for CACSRGGEYEQYF.

The chain links TRBV7-9 to TRBJ2-1; 12 nucleotides align to TRBD2. The ends lost 5 bases at V and 4 bases at J; junction bases unmatched: 15. Germline loops: CDR1 SEHNR, CDR2 FQNEAQ (reference sequence). This CDR3 has 19 amino acids. For the CDR3, the DNA is TGTGCCAGCAGCCCGAATTTGGGTCTAGCGGGGGGGAATTACAATGAGCAGTTCTTC. Its translation: CASSPNLGLAGGNYNEQFF.

V gene TRBV7-8 combines with J gene TRBJ2-7, with 7 bases that match TRBD1. The J call could be wrong; TRBJ2-4 is a better fit for the DNA end. This CDR3 comprises 13 residues. Looked up from germline, CDR1 is SGHVS and CDR2 is FQNEAQ. The CDR3 nucleotides are TGTGCCAGCAGCGGGGACAGCAAAAACATTCAGTACTTC. Protein: CASSGDSKNIQYF.

This clonotype was observed a few times. The J gene is TRBJ1-4, the V gene TRBV7-9, with D perhaps matching TRBD1 (5 bases). The CDR3 extends over 14 amino acids. Between the trimmed V and J ends, which lost 4 bases and 3 bases, there was a span of 9 bases. Germline V gene sequence: CDR1 SEHNR, CDR2 FQNEAQ (reference sequence). This chain's CDR3 is CASSSGTANEKLFF. DNA for the CDR3: TGTGCCAGCAGCTCCGGGACGGCTAATGAAAAACTGTTTTTT.

The chain has TRBV10-3 and TRBJ2-7, with TRBD2 matching over 11 bases. The CDR3 length is 14 residues. The junction had 0 bases not matched to a gene; V was cut back by 3 bases and J by 2 bases. CDR1 is ENHRY and CDR2 is SYGVKD in the germline V gene. The CDR3 protein is CAISELAGAYEQYF. The CDR3, as DNA: TGTGCCATCAGTGAACTAGCGGGGGCCTACGAGCAGTACTTC.

This rearrangement joins TRBV12-3 or TRBV12-4 to TRBJ2-3; 10 bases match TRBD1. The junction had 10 bases not matched to a gene; V was cut back by 6 bases and J by 4 bases. This CDR3 is built from 16 residues. The CDR3 sequence: CASRTQGQGLADTQYF. DNA of the CDR3: TGTGCCAGCAGAACGCAGGGACAGGGGCTTGCAGATACGCAGTATTTT.

The chain combines TRBV24-1 with TRBJ2-5; D perhaps matches TRBD1 (6 bases). Germline lookup yields CDR1 KGHDR and CDR2 SFDVKD. Trimming left V 7 bases short and J 7 bases short, with 12 bases between. This CDR3 has 12 residues. CDR3 in DNA: TGTGCCACCAGCATGGACAGAGGGACCCAGTACTTC. Amino acid sequence: CATSMDRGTQYF.

This chain uses TRBV5-5 with TRBJ2-1, with 11 bases lining up with TRBD2. The length of the CDR3 is 15 residues. V lost 3 bases and J lost 10; bases outside the gene matches: 9. Germline-derived CDR1 and CDR2 are SGHKS and YYEKEE (reference sequence). CDR3 residues: CASSSPGTSGYEQFF. The CDR3 DNA sequence: TGTGCCAGCAGCTCCCCGGGGACTAGCGGATACGAGCAGTTCTTC.

The chain is built from TRBV10-3 and TRBJ1-5; D unresolved. Deletions cut 1 base from V and 5 bases from J, with 6 bases between. CDR1 ENHRY and CDR2 SYGVKD come from the germline V gene. The CDR3 has 13 residues. Written as DNA, the CDR3 is TGTGCCATCAGTGAGTTGGGCGATCAGCCCCAGCATTTT. Its protein product is CAISELGDQPQHF.

This clonotype has just a few counts. V and J are TRBV12-3 or TRBV12-4 and TRBJ2-6, with D uncertain. This CDR3 has 14 amino acids. V was pared by 2 bases and J by 2 bases, with 4 bases between. This CDR3 reads CASSLQAGANVLTF. DNA for the CDR3: TGTGCCAGCAGTTTACAGGCTGGGGCCAACGTCCTGACTTTC.

This chain uses TRBV25-1 with TRBJ2-3; D gene ambiguous. V gave up 1 base and J gave up 5 bases, with 4 bases separating them. The CDR3 sequence is 12 residues long. CDR1 MGHDK and CDR2 SYGVNS come from the germline V gene. The CDR3 DNA reads TGTGCCAGCAGTGAATCTGTAGATACGCAGTATTTT. Protein: CASSESVDTQYF.

The rearrangement uses TRBV7-3 and TRBJ2-3; D is uncertain. The germline V gene encodes CDR1 SGHTA and CDR2 FQGTGA. CDR3 length: 13 amino acids. V lost 5 bases and J lost 6, with 12 bases in between. CDR3 bases: TGTGCCAGCAGCCCTGCCCTCGGGGATACGCAGTATTTT. Amino acid sequence: CASSPALGDTQYF.

V is TRBV12-3 or TRBV12-4 and J is TRBJ2-5; no reliable D call. V was trimmed by 3 bases and J by 1 base, leaving 9 bases between them. The CDR3 runs to 14 residues. CDR3 DNA sequence: TGTGCCAGCAGTTTCCGCCCCAGCCAAGAGACCCAGTACTTC. The encoded protein is CASSFRPSQETQYF.

This clonotype showed up just a few times. The chain is built from TRBV13 and TRBJ2-5, with D perhaps matching TRBD1 (6 bases). Germline CDR1 reads PRHDT; CDR2 reads FYEKMQ (reference sequence). CDR3 length equals 12 residues. V was trimmed by 5 bases and J by 6 bases, leaving 10 bases between them. Written as DNA, the CDR3 is TGTGCCAGCAGCCCAGGGGCAAAGACCCAGTACTTC. Translating it yields CASSPGAKTQYF.

This clonotype occurred a few times. The genes are TRBV3-1 and TRBJ1-1; D remains unclear. Trimming shortened V by 4 bases and J by 8 bases, and 11 bases separated the two germline ends. The CDR3 consists of 12 residues. CDR1 and CDR2 from the germline V gene are LGHDT and YNNKEL (reference sequence). CDR3 sequence reads: CASSLQQGEAFF. CDR3 DNA sequence: TGTGCCAGCAGCCTACAACAAGGAGAAGCTTTCTTT.

This chain joins TRBV20-1 and TRBJ2-7, with 9 bases aligning to TRBD1. Germline V gene data show CDR1 as DFQATT and CDR2 as SNEGSKA (reference sequence). J was trimmed by 6 bases and V by 5 bases; bases with no gene match: 11. This CDR3 is 14 amino acids long. This chain's CDR3 is CSARKQGAAGEQYF. In DNA form, the CDR3 reads TGCAGTGCTCGAAAACAGGGGGCGGCGGGCGAGCAGTACTTC.

CDR3 region: CASSWGGTRGSTDTQYF. The CDR3 DNA follows: TGTGCCAGCAGTTGGGGAGGGACTAGAGGGAGCACAGATACGCAGTATTTT. The chain is built from TRBV12-3 or TRBV12-4 and TRBJ2-3, with 8 bases aligning to TRBD2. Losses at the gene ends were 4 bases for V and 0 bases for J; bases not matched to a gene: 9. The CDR3 is 17 amino acids.

The J gene is TRBJ2-4, the V gene TRBV2; the D is unclear. This CDR3 contains 15 residues. Trimming stripped 4 bases from V and 5 bases from J, with 15 bases between. The germline CDR1 and CDR2 sequences are SNHLY and FYNNEI. This chain's CDR3 is CASSVGRASENIQYF. The CDR3 DNA sequence: TGTGCCAGCAGTGTGGGAAGGGCCTCGGAAAACATTCAGTACTTC.

CDR3 protein: CASSPSINYGYTF. CDR3 coding DNA: TGTGCCAGCAGCCCGAGCATTAACTATGGCTACACCTTC. V is TRBV2 and J is TRBJ1-2; D is ambiguous. Trimming removed 6 bases at V and 1 base at J, with 9 bases between. The V gene's germline CDR1 is SNHLY and CDR2 FYNNEI. This CDR3 is 13 amino acids long.